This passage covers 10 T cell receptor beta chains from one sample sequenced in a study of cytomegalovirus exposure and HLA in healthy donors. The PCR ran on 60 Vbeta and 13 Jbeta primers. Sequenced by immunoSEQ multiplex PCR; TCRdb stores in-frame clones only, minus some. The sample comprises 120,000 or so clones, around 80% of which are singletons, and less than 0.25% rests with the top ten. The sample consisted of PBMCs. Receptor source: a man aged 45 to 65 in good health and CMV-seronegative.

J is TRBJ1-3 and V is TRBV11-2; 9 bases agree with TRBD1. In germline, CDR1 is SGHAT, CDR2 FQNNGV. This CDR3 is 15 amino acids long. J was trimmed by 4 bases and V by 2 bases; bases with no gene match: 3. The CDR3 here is CASSLRDREGNTIYF. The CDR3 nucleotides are TGTGCCAGCAGCTTAAGGGACAGGGAGGGAAACACCATATATTTT.

The CDR3 is CASSDAGSRQYF. The CDR3 DNA sequence: TGTGCCAGCAGCGACGCGGGAAGCCGGCAGTACTTC. The chain joins TRBV6-6 to TRBJ2-7; possible D gene TRBD2, 6 bases. This CDR3 has 12 residues. The germline gives CDR1 MNHNY, CDR2 SVGAGI (reference sequence). V gave up 6 bases and J gave up 9 bases, with 15 bases separating them.

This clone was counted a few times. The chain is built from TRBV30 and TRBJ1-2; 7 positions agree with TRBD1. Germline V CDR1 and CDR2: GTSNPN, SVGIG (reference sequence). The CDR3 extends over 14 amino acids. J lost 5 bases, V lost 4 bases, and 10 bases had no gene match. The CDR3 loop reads CAWTQGGRGYGYTF. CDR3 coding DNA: TGTGCCTGGACCCAGGGGGGCCGGGGGTATGGCTACACCTTC.

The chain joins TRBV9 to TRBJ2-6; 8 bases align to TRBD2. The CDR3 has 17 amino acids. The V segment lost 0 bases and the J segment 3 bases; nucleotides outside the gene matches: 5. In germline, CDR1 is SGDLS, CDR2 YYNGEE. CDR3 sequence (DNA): TGTGCCAGCAGCGTAGCCGGGAGGGTTGGTGGGGCCAACGTCCTGACTTTC. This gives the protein CASSVAGRVGGANVLTF.

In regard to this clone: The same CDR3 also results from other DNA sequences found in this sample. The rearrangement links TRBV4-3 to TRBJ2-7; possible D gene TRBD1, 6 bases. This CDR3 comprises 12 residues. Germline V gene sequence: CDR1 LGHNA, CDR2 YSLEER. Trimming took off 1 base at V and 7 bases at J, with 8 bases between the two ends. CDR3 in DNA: TGCGCCAGCAGCCAAGTAGGGGGAGAGCAGTACTTC. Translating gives CASSQVGGEQYF.

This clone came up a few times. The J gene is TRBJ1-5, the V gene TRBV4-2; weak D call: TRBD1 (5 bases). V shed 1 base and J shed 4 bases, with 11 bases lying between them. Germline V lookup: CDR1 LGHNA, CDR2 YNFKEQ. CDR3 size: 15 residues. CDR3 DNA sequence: TGTGCCAGCAGCCAAGCGGGGGGGGAGAATCAGCCCCAGCATTTT. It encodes CASSQAGGENQPQHF.

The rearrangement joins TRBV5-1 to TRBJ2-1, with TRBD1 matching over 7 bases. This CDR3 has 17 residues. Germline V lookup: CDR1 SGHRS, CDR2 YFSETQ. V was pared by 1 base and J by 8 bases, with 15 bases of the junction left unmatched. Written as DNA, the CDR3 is TGCGCCAGCAGCTTGCCCTCGGACAGGACCCCCGGGGATGAGCAGTTCTTC. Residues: CASSLPSDRTPGDEQFF.

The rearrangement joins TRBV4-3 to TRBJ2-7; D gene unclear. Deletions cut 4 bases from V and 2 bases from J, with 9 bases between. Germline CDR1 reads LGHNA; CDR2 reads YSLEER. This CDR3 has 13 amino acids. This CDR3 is CASSPPGTYEQYF. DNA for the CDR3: TGCGCCAGCAGCCCACCTGGCACCTACGAGCAGTACTTC.

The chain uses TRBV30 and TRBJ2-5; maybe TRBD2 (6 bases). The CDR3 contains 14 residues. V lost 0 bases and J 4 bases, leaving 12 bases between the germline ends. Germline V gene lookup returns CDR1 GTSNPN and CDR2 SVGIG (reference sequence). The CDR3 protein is CAWSVWQGGETQYF. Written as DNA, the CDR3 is TGTGCCTGGAGTGTCTGGCAGGGAGGAGAGACCCAGTACTTC. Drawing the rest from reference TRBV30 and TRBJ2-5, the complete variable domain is SQTIHQWPATLVQPVGSPLSLECTVEGTSNPNLYWYRQAAGRGLQLLFYSVGIGQISSEVPQNLSASRPQDRQFILSSKKLLLSDSGFYLCAWSVWQGGETQYFGPGTRLLVL.

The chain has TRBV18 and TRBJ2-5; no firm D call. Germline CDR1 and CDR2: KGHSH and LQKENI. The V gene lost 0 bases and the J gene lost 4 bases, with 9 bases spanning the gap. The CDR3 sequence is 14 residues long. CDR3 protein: CASSPPGLGETQYF. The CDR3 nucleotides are TGTGCCAGCTCACCACCCGGGTTAGGAGAGACCCAGTACTTC.